Sequencing of this T cell receptor (beta chain) was carried out in a study of T cell responses to AZD1222 COVID-19 vaccine. General study points: Most donors were white British, females outnumbered males, and clonal diversity was possibly underestimated. Baseline serology detected seropositivity in only six AZD1222 recipients. Repertoire sampling was restricted to post-peak T cell response timepoints. There were vaccine-associated CD4 TCRs across spike, dominant at 160-218 and 743-854.

This CDR3 contains 15 residues. Germline values: CDR1 SGHDN, CDR2 FVKESK. The trim removed 4 bases at V and 4 bases at J, leaving 9 bases unmatched. Sequencing was performed with immunoSEQ multiplex PCR; in TCRdb, only in-frame clones are kept and a portion is missing. Of 150,000 to 200,000 clones in the sample, 85% to 95% are singletons; the top ten hold around 0.97%. Only a few counts were recorded for this clone. Its specificity is not known. The sequencing used peripheral blood, collected 28 days after the second dose of the MenACWY control vaccine. The receptor comes from an adult who received the MenACWY meningococcal vaccine as a control. The chain recombines TRBV14 with TRBJ1-2; 7 bases are shared with TRBD1. DNA for the CDR3: TGTGCCAGCAGCCCTCAACAGACAGGGCCCTATGGCTACACCTTC. This sequence encodes CASSPQQTGPYGYTF.